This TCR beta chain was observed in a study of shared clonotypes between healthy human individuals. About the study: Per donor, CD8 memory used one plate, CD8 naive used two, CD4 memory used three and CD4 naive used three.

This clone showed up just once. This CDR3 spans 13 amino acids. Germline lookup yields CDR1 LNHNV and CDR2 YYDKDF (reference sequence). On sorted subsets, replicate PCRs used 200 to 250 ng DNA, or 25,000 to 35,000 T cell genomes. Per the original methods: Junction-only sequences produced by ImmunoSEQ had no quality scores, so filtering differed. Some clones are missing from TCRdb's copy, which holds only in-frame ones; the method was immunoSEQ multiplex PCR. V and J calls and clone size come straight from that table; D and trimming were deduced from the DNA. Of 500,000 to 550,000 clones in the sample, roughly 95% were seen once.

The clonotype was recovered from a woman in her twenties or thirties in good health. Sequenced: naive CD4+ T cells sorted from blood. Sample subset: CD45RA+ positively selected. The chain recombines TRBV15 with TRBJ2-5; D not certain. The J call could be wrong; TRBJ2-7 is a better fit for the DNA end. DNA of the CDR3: TGTGCCACCAGCAGAGGAGGTTTTTACGAGCAGTACTTC. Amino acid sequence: CATSRGGFYEQYF.